The entry below gives a single T cell receptor beta chain sequence along with its context. Ten or more counts support this clonotype. It lacks a known antigen. Sequence at one end of the junction differs from germline and may be a read error. The data originate from a study of neurological immune-mediated disorders (dated by TCRdb to the late 2010s). Study-wide context: Of the approximately 34 multiple sclerosis patients, about 30 had relapsing-remitting MS and 3 had secondary progressive MS. Using UMI-based sequencing, the study compared peripheral blood TCR-beta repertoires from patients with HTLV-I-associated myelopathy (HAM/TSP), patients with multiple sclerosis, and healthy controls. The 95 to 110 TCR-beta libraries covered PBMC samples along with longitudinal samples, technical triplicates, and paired sorted CD4+ and CD8+ T-cell subsets. Of the approximately 66 subjects in the cohort, about 14 were HAM/TSP patients, about 34 were multiple sclerosis patients, and approximately 20 were healthy controls.

The investigation overall reported the following: No clinical or MRI features were associated with the MS cluster, and the authors said that larger cohorts are needed. In a phylogenetic analysis, the repertoires of 18 out of 34 MS patients fell into a single cluster of related CDR3 sequences, pointing to a possible signature at the repertoire level. The highest TCR clonal expansion was observed in HAM/TSP patients, whereas the lowest was observed in MS patients, even when compared with healthy controls. No identical CDR3 amino acid sequences were found to be shared among expanded clones across subjects, suggesting that TCR-beta repertoires were private in all groups.

cDNA synthesis used template-switch 5'RACE with a primer carrying a 10-nucleotide random unique molecular identifier tagging each TCR transcript. Each sequencing run produced over 160 million TCR-beta sequences covering 15-18 subjects. The RNeasy kit was used for extraction of total RNA. TCR-beta VDJ regions were amplified with primers for the TCR constant region and the 5'RACE anchor, using the KAPA Real-time Library Amplification kit. Sample indexes and Illumina adaptors were added in a first PCR, after which library yield was increased in a second PCR. After purification with Ampure beads, the TCR product of roughly 650 bp was size-selected on a 2% E-gel SizeSelection system. Before pooling, libraries had their quality checked on a Bioanalyzer, their concentration measured with Qubit, and their quantity determined with the Kapa Library Quantification kit. An Illumina HiSeq 2500 sequenced the libraries paired-end 2 x 150 bp. To increase sequence diversity, roughly 24-32% phiX was spiked into each library pool. In the authors' own workflow: Quality-filtered reads were processed with the UMI-based MiGEC pipeline, and over 90% of raw TCR sequences were removed by the MiGEC pipeline during error correction. VDJ genes were aligned to IMGT germline references, and clonotypes were defined by unique CDR3 amino acid sequence plus V-J genes. Clonal expansion, Shannon diversity and CDR3 relatedness (CalcPairwiseDistances, ClusterSamples) were evaluated with VDJtools, and phylogenetic trees were built with CLCbio workbench. Clones with at least 8 unique UMIs were defined as expanded, with this threshold being based on coefficient-of-variation modelling across technical triplicates. TCRdb's own reprocessing of the public reads used fastp at Q25 and MiXCR and kept productive beta chains. Rows are combined by CDR3 protein, so each entry shows the most common genes and DNA. The V and J calls here are based on TCRdb, not the publication. A total of 50,000 or so distinct CDR3 sequences appear in this sample, approximately 3.5% of them only once. The ten most abundant clones make up approximately 6.3% of the sample.

From a lookup of the germline V gene (reference sequence), CDR1 and CDR2 are DFQATT and SNEGSKA. Spanning cysteine to phenylalanine, the CDR3 consists of 8 amino acids. Here the CDR3 DNA is all that survives: 24 bases in frame from base 1. Libraries from unsorted PBMCs were made from 2 million PBMCs kept in RNAlater at -80 degrees C until RNA extraction. The multiple sclerosis patients were enrolled in a US clinical protocol that used magnetic resonance imaging to evaluate disease progression. Peripheral blood was subjected to Ficoll-Hypaque density gradient centrifugation to isolate PBMCs, which were then cryopreserved in liquid nitrogen.

The TCR originated in a man between 40 and 49 years old with multiple sclerosis. The V and J genes are TRBV20-1 and TRBJ1-1; the D gene cannot be resolved reliably. The sample consisted of PBMCs. The CDR3 reads CSARRGKF. The sequenced DNA: TGCAGTGCTAGACGGGGTAAATTT.